This T cell receptor (beta chain) was found in a study of T-cell reconstitution after alpha-beta-depleted transplantation in children. A TCRbeta library incorporating unique molecular identifiers was prepared. TCRdb used MiXCR to reprocess the PCR reads, holding one entry per CDR3 protein. The profile shows roughly 220,000 distinct CDR3 sequences, more than 10% of them singletons. This clonotype was seen ten or more times. In germline, CDR1 is SGHVS, CDR2 FNYEAQ. Trimming shortened V by 1 base and J by 4 bases, and 14 bases separated the two germline ends. The CDR3 has 16 amino acids. The source material was PBMCs from the stem cell graft donor, sampled from the stem cell graft. This TCR was sampled from a human donor who donated a stem cell graft to a child with acute lymphoblastic leukemia. V gene TRBV7-6 combines with J gene TRBJ1-3; a possible D gene is TRBD1 (5 bases). CDR3 in DNA: TGTGCCAGCAGCTTAGTGGCGCAGGGTGCCGGAAACACCATATATTTT. Translating it yields CASSLVAQGAGNTIYF. The complete variable domain, with remaining parts taken from reference TRBV7-6 and TRBJ1-3, reads GAGVSQSPRYKVTKRGQDVALRCDPISGHVSLYWYRQALGQGPEFLTYFNYEAQQDKSGLPNDRFSAERPEGSISTLTIQRTEQRDSAMYRCASSLVAQGAGNTIYFGEGSWLTVV.